The 24 T cell receptor beta chains listed next were all sequenced from one sample in a study of T-cell memory formation after mild COVID-19. TCRdb reanalysed the 5' RACE reads using MiXCR and keeps one entry per CDR3 protein. The data hold roughly 110,000 distinct CDR3 sequences, with roughly 12% observed a single time. The sequenced sample consisted of PBMCs or a T cell subset sorted from them (not recorded which). The receptor set was obtained from an adult woman who had mild COVID-19 (a few samples of this study predate the infection). Cell type and time point are not known.

This clonotype was seen a few times. The gene calls are TRBV30 and TRBJ2-1, with a possible D match to TRBD1 (6 bases). CDR3 length: 19 amino acids. From germline, CDR1 is GTSNPN and CDR2 SVGIG (reference sequence). Deletions cut 3 bases from V and 1 base from J, with 25 bases between. The CDR3 DNA reads TGTGCCTGGAGCCCAACTCCAAGGGGGTCCTATGTTTCCTACAATGAGCAGTTCTTC. Translating it yields CAWSPTPRGSYVSYNEQFF.

CDR3 loop: CASSQEDPATDTQYF. The CDR3 DNA is TGTGCCAGCAGCCAAGAAGACCCCGCCACAGATACGCAGTATTTT. The rearrangement joins TRBV3-1 to TRBJ2-3; no definite D call. CDR1 is LGHDT, CDR2 YNNKEL, per germline (reference sequence). This CDR3 spans 15 amino acids. V shed 0 bases and J shed 2 bases, with 9 bases lying between them.

This clonotype was seen a handful of times. The chain carries TRBV5-5 and TRBJ1-5; D gene ambiguous. Per the germline V gene, CDR1 is SGHKS and CDR2 is YYEKEE (reference sequence). V was cut by 0 bases and J by 0 bases, with 7 bases left in between. The CDR3 sequence is 15 residues long. The CDR3 coding sequence is TGTGCCAGCAGCTTGGGCATAGGTAGCAATCAGCCCCAGCATTTT. Translating it yields CASSLGIGSNQPQHF.

This clonotype was observed a few times. The rearrangement links TRBV20-1 to TRBJ2-7; D gene unclear. The V gene lost 3 bases and the J gene lost 3 bases, with 9 bases spanning the gap. The CDR3 contains 12 residues. Germline CDR1 DFQATT, CDR2 SNEGSKA (reference sequence). The CDR3 DNA reads TGCAGTGCTAGGGGTGCACACTACGAGCAGTACTTC. It encodes CSARGAHYEQYF.

The gene calls are TRBV5-1 and TRBJ1-4, with unresolved D. Between the trimmed V and J ends, which lost 1 base and 0 bases, there was a span of 7 bases. Germline CDR1 reads SGHRS; CDR2 reads YFSETQ. The CDR3 length is 15 residues. Here the CDR3 reads CASSLLEATNEKLFF. CDR3 coding DNA: TGCGCCAGCAGCTTGTTAGAAGCAACTAATGAAAAACTGTTTTTT.

The J gene is TRBJ2-3, the V gene TRBV27; perhaps TRBD2 as D (6 bases). The ends were cut back, 6 bases at V and 2 bases at J, with 15 bases in the middle. The CDR3 covers 15 residues. Per germline, CDR1 MNHEY and CDR2 SMNVEV (reference sequence). The CDR3 DNA reads TGTGCCAGCAGCCCTGGTGGGGGGATCACAGATACGCAGTATTTT. The encoded protein is CASSPGGGITDTQYF.

Concerning this clonotype: A single base separates this from a much larger clone, so it may be a read error. The CDR3 bases are TGCAGTGCTGTACCCCAGGTGCCGGGATACGAGCAGAACTTC. It is translated as CSAVPQVPGYEQNF. The chain is built from TRBV20-1 and TRBJ2-7; maybe TRBD2 (5 bases). Germline CDR1 reads DFQATT; CDR2 reads SNEGSKA (reference sequence). The CDR3 consists of 14 residues.

This clonotype has just a few counts. This chain uses TRBV5-4 with TRBJ1-6; D remains unclear. The germline V gene has CDR1 SGHNT and CDR2 YYREEE (reference sequence). CDR3 size: 14 residues. V lost 0 bases and J lost 9, with 10 bases in between. Here the CDR3 DNA reads TGTGCCAGCAGCTTGGGGGGTGAGGGTTCACCCCTCCACTTT. It codes for CASSLGGEGSPLHF.

The chain recombines TRBV9 with TRBJ2-1; D possibly matches TRBD1 or TRBD2 (5 bases each). Trimming took off 1 base at V and 0 bases at J, with 14 bases between the two ends. The length of the CDR3 is 17 residues. The V gene's germline CDR1 is SGDLS and CDR2 YYNGEE. CDR3 residues: CASSVIGLGVSYNEQFF. DNA of the CDR3: TGTGCCAGCAGCGTAATCGGTCTGGGGGTCTCCTACAATGAGCAGTTCTTC. Combining the CDR3 with reference TRBV9 and TRBJ2-1 gives the whole variable domain DSGVTQTPKHLITATGQRVTLRCSPRSGDLSVYWYQQSLDQGLQFLIQYYNGEERAKGNILERFSAQQFPDLHSELNLSSLELGDSALYFCASSVIGLGVSYNEQFFGPGTRLTVL.

This clonotype was picked up a small number of times. The rearrangement joins TRBV7-9 to TRBJ2-1; unclear D gene. Germline V gives CDR1 SEHNR, CDR2 FQNEAQ (reference sequence). The V gene lost 3 bases and the J gene lost 7 bases, with 19 bases spanning the gap. This CDR3 has 16 amino acids. CDR3 region: CASSLSSAAPENEQFF. DNA for the CDR3: TGTGCCAGCAGCTTGAGTTCGGCGGCGCCGGAGAATGAGCAGTTCTTC.

The chain employs TRBV4-1 and TRBJ1-1; D not certain. Germline V gene sequence: CDR1 MGHRA, CDR2 YSYEKL. The V end was cut by 1 base, the J end by 1 base, with 4 bases between. The CDR3 is made up of 13 amino acids. DNA for the CDR3: TGCGCCAGCAGCCAAGTCCCGAACACTGAAGCTTTCTTT. Translated: CASSQVPNTEAFF.

This clonotype was seen more than once but under ten times. The genes are TRBV9 and TRBJ2-1; D is undetermined. Deletions cut 1 base from V and 3 bases from J, with 11 bases between. The CDR3 has 15 residues. The germline V gene encodes CDR1 SGDLS and CDR2 YYNGEE. CDR3 sequence: CASSVRFGVYNEQFF. CDR3 in DNA: TGTGCCAGCAGCGTAAGGTTTGGGGTCTACAATGAGCAGTTCTTC.

This clonotype was observed many times. This chain's CDR3 is CASSQESGGLYEQYF. The DNA for the CDR3 is TGCGCCAGCAGCCAAGAGTCAGGGGGCCTCTACGAGCAGTACTTC. The chain couples TRBV4-1 to TRBJ2-7; TRBD1 matches at 8 bases. The trim removed 0 bases at V and 3 bases at J, leaving 4 bases unmatched. This CDR3 spans 15 amino acids. In germline, CDR1 is MGHRA, CDR2 YSYEKL.

This clonotype was seen repeatedly, ten times or more. V gene TRBV7-8 combines with J gene TRBJ1-1; 7 positions match TRBD1. Germline CDR1 SGHVS, CDR2 FQNEAQ. With V trimmed by 4 bases and J by 1 base, 3 bases remained unmatched. The CDR3 has 14 amino acids. CDR3 coding DNA: TGTGCCAGCAGCTCCAGGACAGGGAACACTGAAGCTTTCTTT. It yields the protein CASSSRTGNTEAFF.

This clonotype turned up a few times. The CDR3 nucleotides read TGTGCCAGCAGCTTAGAGACTCCCCGTACCCAGTACTTC. This codes for CASSLETPRTQYF. The V call is TRBV7-9, the J call TRBJ2-5, with D unclear. The CDR3 sequence is 13 residues long. Trimming stripped 1 base from V and 8 bases from J, with 11 bases between. Germline-derived CDR1 and CDR2 are SEHNR and FQNEAQ (reference sequence).

The V gene is TRBV5-1, the J gene TRBJ2-3; 9 bases agree with TRBD1. Unmatched junction bases numbered 5, after V lost 0 bases and J lost 3 bases. The CDR3 spans 16 residues. CDR1 and CDR2 from the germline V gene are SGHRS and YFSETQ. CDR3 sequence: CASSLGDRESTDTQYF. The DNA for the CDR3 is TGCGCCAGCAGCTTGGGGGACAGGGAGTCGACAGATACGCAGTATTTT.

At least ten counts were recorded for this clonotype. This chain connects TRBV6-2 or TRBV6-3 to TRBJ2-7; no firm D call. Trimming pared 6 bases from V and 4 bases from J, leaving 19 bases between. CDR3 length: 15 residues. The germline gives CDR1 MNHEY, CDR2 SVGEGT. The CDR3 here is CASSLDSVPRYEQYF. CDR3 coding DNA: TGTGCCAGCAGCTTAGACTCGGTTCCTCGATACGAGCAGTACTTC.

This clonotype has a handful of counts. V is TRBV4-3 and J is TRBJ1-5; D call uncertain. Trimming left V 0 bases short and J 0 bases short, with 6 bases between. Germline CDR1 is LGHNA and CDR2 is YSLEER. CDR3 length equals 15 residues. The CDR3 coding sequence is TGCGCCAGCAGCCAAGATGGGTATAGCAATCAGCCCCAGCATTTT. This codes for CASSQDGYSNQPQHF.

The chain carries TRBV5-1 and TRBJ2-5; TRBD1 aligns across 9 bases. Germline lookup yields CDR1 SGHRS and CDR2 YFSETQ. The junction had 14 bases not matched to a gene; V was cut back by 7 bases and J by 4 bases. CDR3 size: 16 residues. The CDR3 loop is CASGTTGGGVGETQYF. CDR3 nucleotides: TGCGCCAGCGGCACAACAGGGGGCGGTGTAGGAGAGACCCAGTACTTC.

This clonotype has more than one count but fewer than ten. V is TRBV12-3 or TRBV12-4 and J is TRBJ2-5, with 11 bases identical to TRBD1. V lost 5 bases to trimming and J lost 5 bases; unmatched junction nucleotides: 7. The CDR3 contains 15 residues. The CDR3 DNA sequence: TGTGCCAGCAGTCCGGGGGACAGGGGGGGGGAGACCCAGTACTTC. Translation: CASSPGDRGGETQYF.

This clonotype was detected ten times or more. This rearrangement joins TRBV7-9 to TRBJ2-1, with 12 bases identical to TRBD2. The CDR3 runs to 16 residues. Germline values: CDR1 SEHNR, CDR2 FQNEAQ (reference sequence). Trimming removed 5 bases from V and 3 bases from J; junction bases left unmatched: 5. The CDR3 loop is CASSPVTSGSYNEQFF. The CDR3 DNA follows: TGTGCCAGCAGCCCTGTGACTAGCGGGAGCTACAATGAGCAGTTCTTC. Full variable domain (remainder filled in from reference TRBV7-9 and TRBJ2-1): DTGVSQNPRHKITKRGQNVTFRCDPISEHNRLYWYRQTLGQGPEFLTYFQNEAQLEKSRLLSDRFSAERPKGSFSTLEIQRTEQGDSAMYLCASSPVTSGSYNEQFFGPGTRLTVL.

This clonotype was counted many times. This chain connects TRBV4-3 to TRBJ2-7; 8 nucleotides agree with TRBD2. J gave up 5 bases and V 0 bases, and 9 bases lay outside the gene matches. Germline V gene sequence: CDR1 LGHNA, CDR2 YSLEER. This CDR3 has 16 residues. CDR3 in DNA: TGCGCCAGCAGCCAAGAAGTTGCTAGCGGGTTCCACGAGCAGTACTTC. Residues: CASSQEVASGFHEQYF.

This clonotype was seen only a few times. V is TRBV5-1 and J is TRBJ2-7; the match to TRBD1 covers 7 bases. The CDR3 is made up of 14 amino acids. From germline, CDR1 is SGHRS and CDR2 YFSETQ. J was trimmed by 7 bases and V by 0 bases; bases with no gene match: 7. The CDR3, as DNA: TGCGCCAGCAGCTTGGTCACAGGGGTGAAAGAGCAGTACTTC. Its translation is CASSLVTGVKEQYF. Complete variable domain (other parts from reference TRBV5-1 and TRBJ2-7): KAGVTQTPRYLIKTRGQQVTLSCSPISGHRSVSWYQQTPGQGLQFLFEYFSETQRNKGNFPGRFSGRQFSNSRSEMNVSTLELGDSALYLCASSLVTGVKEQYFGPGTRLTVT.

The chain has TRBV27 and TRBJ2-1; D is uncertain. Per germline, CDR1 MNHEY and CDR2 SMNVEV (reference sequence). The CDR3 loop spans 14 amino acids. The germline V and J ends were trimmed by 7 bases and 4 bases, with 14 bases remaining between them. The CDR3 spells CASNRLPTYNEQFF. For the CDR3, the DNA is TGTGCCAGCAATCGGTTGCCCACTTACAATGAGCAGTTCTTC.